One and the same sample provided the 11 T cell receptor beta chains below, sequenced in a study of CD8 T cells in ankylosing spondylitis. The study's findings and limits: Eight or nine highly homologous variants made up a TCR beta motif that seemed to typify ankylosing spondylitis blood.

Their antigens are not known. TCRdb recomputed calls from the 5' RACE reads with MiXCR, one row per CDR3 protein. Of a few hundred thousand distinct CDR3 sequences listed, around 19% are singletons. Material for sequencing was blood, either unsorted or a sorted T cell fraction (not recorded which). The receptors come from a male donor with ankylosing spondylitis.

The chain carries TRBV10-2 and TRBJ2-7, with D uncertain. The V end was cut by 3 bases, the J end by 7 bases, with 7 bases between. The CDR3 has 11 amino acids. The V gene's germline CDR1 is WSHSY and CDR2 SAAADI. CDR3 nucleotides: TGCGCCAGCAGTGACCCCCGGGAGCAGTACTTC. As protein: CASSDPREQYF.

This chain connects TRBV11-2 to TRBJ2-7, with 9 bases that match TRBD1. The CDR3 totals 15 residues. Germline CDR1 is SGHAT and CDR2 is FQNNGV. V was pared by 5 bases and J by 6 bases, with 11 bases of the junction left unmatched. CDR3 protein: CASSPGQGRLLEQYF. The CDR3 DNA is TGTGCCAGCAGCCCCGGACAGGGGCGACTCCTCGAGCAGTACTTC.

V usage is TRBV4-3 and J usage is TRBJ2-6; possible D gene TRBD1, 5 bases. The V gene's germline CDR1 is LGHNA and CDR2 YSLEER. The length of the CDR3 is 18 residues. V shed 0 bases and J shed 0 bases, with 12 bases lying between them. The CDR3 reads CASSQDWAGNSGANVLTF. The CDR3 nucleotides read TGCGCCAGCAGCCAAGATTGGGCAGGGAACTCTGGGGCCAACGTCCTGACTTTC.

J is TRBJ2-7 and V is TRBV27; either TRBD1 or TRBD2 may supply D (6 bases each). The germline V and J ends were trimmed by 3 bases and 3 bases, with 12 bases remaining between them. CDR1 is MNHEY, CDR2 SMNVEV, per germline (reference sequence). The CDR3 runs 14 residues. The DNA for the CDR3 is TGTGCCAGCAGTTTTGGAGGGACAAACTACGAGCAGTACTTC. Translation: CASSFGGTNYEQYF.

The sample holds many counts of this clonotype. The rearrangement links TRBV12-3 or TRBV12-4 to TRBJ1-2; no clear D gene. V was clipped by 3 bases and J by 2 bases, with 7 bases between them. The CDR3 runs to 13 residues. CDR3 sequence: CASSLDGNYGYTF. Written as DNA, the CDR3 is TGTGCCAGCAGTTTGGACGGGAACTATGGCTACACCTTC.

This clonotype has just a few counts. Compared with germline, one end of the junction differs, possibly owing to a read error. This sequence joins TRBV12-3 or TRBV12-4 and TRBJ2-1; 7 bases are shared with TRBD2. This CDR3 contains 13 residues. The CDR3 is CASSFSPGLPPIF. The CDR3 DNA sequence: TGTGCCAGCAGTTTTTCACCGGGACTACCCCCAATCTTC.

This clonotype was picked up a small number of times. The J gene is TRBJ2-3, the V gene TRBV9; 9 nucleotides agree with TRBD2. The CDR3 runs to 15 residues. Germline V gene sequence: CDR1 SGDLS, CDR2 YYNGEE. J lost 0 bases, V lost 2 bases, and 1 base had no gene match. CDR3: CASSVAGGSTDTQYF. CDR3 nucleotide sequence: TGTGCCAGCAGCGTCGCGGGGGGGAGCACAGATACGCAGTATTTT. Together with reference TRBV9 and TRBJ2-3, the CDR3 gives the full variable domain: DSGVTQTPKHLITATGQRVTLRCSPRSGDLSVYWYQQSLDQGLQFLIQYYNGEERAKGNILERFSAQQFPDLHSELNLSSLELGDSALYFCASSVAGGSTDTQYFGPGTRLTVL.

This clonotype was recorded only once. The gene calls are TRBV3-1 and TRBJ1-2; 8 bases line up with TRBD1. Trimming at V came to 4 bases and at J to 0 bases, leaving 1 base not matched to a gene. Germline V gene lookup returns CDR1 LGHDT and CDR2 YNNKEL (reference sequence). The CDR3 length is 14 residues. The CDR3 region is CASSPTGANYGYTF. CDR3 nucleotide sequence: TGTGCCAGCAGCCCGACAGGGGCTAACTATGGCTACACCTTC.

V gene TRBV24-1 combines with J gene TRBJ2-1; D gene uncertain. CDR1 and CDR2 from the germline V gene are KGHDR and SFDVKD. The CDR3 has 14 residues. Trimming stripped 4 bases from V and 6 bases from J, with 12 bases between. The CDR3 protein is CATSDVTNINEQFF. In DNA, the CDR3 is TGTGCCACCAGTGACGTGACCAATATCAATGAGCAGTTCTTC.

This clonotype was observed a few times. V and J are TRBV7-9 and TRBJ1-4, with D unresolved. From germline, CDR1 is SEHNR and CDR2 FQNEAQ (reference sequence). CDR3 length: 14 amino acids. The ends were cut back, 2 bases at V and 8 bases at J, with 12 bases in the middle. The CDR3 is CASSLLDGEEKLFF. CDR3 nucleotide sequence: TGTGCCAGCAGCTTATTAGACGGGGAGGAAAAACTGTTTTTT.

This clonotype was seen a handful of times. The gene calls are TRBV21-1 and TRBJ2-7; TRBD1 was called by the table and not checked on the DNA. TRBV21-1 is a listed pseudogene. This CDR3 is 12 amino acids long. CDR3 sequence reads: CASSKSGQDEYF. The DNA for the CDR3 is TGTGCCAGCAGCAAATCAGGACAGGACGAGTACTTC.